The clone carrying this T cell receptor (beta chain) was seen a few times. What it binds is unknown. CDR3 length equals 12 residues. In germline, CDR1 is MNHNS, CDR2 SASEGT. With 5 bases removed from V and 15 bases from J, the gap between germline ends came to 17 bases. This sample is drawn from a study of regulatory T cells in long-lasting Graves disease. Regarding time point: newly diagnosed GD, antithyroid drugs for less than 3 months. The TCR library was prepared using RNA isolated from PBMCs. General study findings and limits: There were preferences for TRBV28, TRBJ1-2 and TRBJ2-5 in persistent disease.

Arm-PCR of CDR3 regions with iRepertoire HTBI primers generated TCR beta libraries. TCRdb ran MiXCR on the multiplex PCR reads and lists one entry per CDR3 protein. The data contain around 320,000 distinct CDR3 sequences, roughly a sixth of them seen just once; the ten biggest clones take up 25% to 30%. The data were also submitted as part of a second study, on T cells in Graves' hyperthyroidism and ophthalmopathy. That report adds: HTBI primers were used for first-round RT-PCR of the TCR CDR3. Researchers found most expanded thyroid clonotypes above 0.001 in blood as well.

The sample in question was peripheral blood mononuclear cells (PBMCs), obtained at new diagnosis, from a patient treated with antithyroid drugs. The gene calls are TRBV6-1 and TRBJ2-1, with D hard to call. This TCR was recovered from a man aged 40-55 years with Graves disease. The CDR3 sequence is CASSPDVVRRFF. In DNA form, the CDR3 reads TGTGCCAGCAGTCCTGACGTGGTTCGTCGGTTCTTC.